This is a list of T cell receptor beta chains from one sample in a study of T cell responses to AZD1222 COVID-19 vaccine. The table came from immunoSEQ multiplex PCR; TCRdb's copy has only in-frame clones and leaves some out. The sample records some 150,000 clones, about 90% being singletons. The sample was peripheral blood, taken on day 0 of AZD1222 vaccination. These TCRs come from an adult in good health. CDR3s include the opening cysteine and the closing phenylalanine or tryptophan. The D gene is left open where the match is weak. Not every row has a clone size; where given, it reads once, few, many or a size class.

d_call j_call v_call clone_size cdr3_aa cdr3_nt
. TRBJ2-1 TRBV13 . CASTRRGGMLGFYNEQFF TGTGCCAGCACCCGGAGGGGGGGGATGCTCGGGTTCTACAATGAGCAGTTCTTC
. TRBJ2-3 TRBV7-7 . CASSPTQRNTDTQYF TGTGCCAGCAGCCCTACTCAGCGGAACACAGATACGCAGTATTTT
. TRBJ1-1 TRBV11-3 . CASSLRGGEAFF TGTGCCAGCAGCTTACGGGGGGGTGAAGCTTTCTTT
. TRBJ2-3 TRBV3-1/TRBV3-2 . CASSQGGAYTDTQYF TGTGCCAGCAGCCAAGGGGGGGCCTATACAGATACGCAGTATTTT
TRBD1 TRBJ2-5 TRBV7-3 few CAILETGPLQETQYF TGTGCCATCCTCGAGACAGGGCCCCTCCAAGAGACCCAGTACTTC
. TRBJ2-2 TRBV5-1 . CASSREGGTGELFF TGCGCCAGCAGCAGGGAAGGGGGAACCGGGGAGCTGTTTTTT
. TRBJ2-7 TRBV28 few CASRRGGASYEQYF TGTGCCAGCAGGAGGGGGGGAGCATCCTACGAGCAGTACTTC
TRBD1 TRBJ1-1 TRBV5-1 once CASSLLTGQRGTEAFF TGCGCCAGCAGCTTGTTGACAGGGCAAAGGGGGACTGAAGCTTTCTTT
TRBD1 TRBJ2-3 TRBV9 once CASSVPWTGGTDTQYF TGTGCCAGCAGCGTACCCTGGACAGGGGGCACAGATACGCAGTATTTT
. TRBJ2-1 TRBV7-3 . CASSLTPPGEQFF TGTGCCAGCAGCTTAACCCCCCCGGGGGAGCAGTTCTTC
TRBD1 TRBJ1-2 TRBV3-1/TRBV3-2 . CASRSQGAPYGYTF TGTGCCAGCAGGTCGCAGGGGGCTCCCTATGGCTACACCTTC
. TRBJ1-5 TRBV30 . CACSWQGNQPQHF TGTGCCTGTTCCTGGCAGGGCAATCAGCCCCAGCATTTT
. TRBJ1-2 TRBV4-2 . CASSHYLVGEGNYGYTF TGTGCCAGCAGCCATTATCTGGTGGGCGAGGGGAACTATGGCTACACCTTC
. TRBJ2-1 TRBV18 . CASSATGTNEQFF TGTGCCAGCTCAGCTACAGGGACCAATGAGCAGTTCTTC
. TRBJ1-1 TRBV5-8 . CASTLSRGRGRTEAFF TGTGCCAGCACCCTCTCGAGGGGCAGGGGTAGGACTGAAGCTTTCTTT
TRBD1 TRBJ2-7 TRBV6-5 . CAIQTGGRYEQYF TGTGCCATCCAGACAGGGGGTAGGTACGAGCAGTACTTC
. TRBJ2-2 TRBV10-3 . CAISQGSHTGELFF TGTGCCATCAGCCAGGGGAGCCACACCGGGGAGCTGTTTTTT
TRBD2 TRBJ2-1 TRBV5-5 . CASSLGVSSGAYNEQFF TGTGCCAGCAGCTTGGGTGTGTCTAGCGGTGCCTACAATGAGCAGTTCTTC
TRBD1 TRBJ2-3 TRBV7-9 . CASSPWTGGTDTQYF TGTGCCAGCAGCCCCTGGACAGGGGGGACAGATACGCAGTATTTT
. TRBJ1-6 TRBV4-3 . CASSQESRSSYNSPLHF TGCGCCAGCAGCCAAGAATCCAGGAGCTCCTATAATTCACCCCTCCACTTT
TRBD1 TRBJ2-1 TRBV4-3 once CASSHLGQGIYNEQFF TGCGCCAGCAGCCACCTCGGACAGGGGATCTACAATGAGCAGTTCTTC
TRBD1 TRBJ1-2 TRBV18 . CASSPVTGSYTF TGTGCCAGCTCACCTGTGACAGGGAGTTACACCTTC
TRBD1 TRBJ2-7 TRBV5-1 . CASSRGQGLSYEQYF TGCGCCAGCAGCAGGGGACAGGGTCTTTCCTACGAGCAGTACTTC
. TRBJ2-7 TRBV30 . CAWSLGRVYEQYF TGTGCCTGGAGTTTAGGCAGGGTTTACGAGCAGTACTTC
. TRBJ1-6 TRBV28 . CASNGPRQSTPYNSPLHF TGTGCCAGCAATGGGCCGAGACAGTCCACTCCCTATAATTCACCCCTCCACTTT
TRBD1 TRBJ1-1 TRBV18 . CASSRDSWNTEAFF TGTGCCAGCTCACGGGACAGCTGGAACACTGAAGCTTTCTTT
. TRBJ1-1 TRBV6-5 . CASSYSSNTEAFF TGTGCCAGCAGTTACTCGTCGAACACTGAAGCTTTCTTT
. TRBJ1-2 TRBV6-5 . CASSYSGLGSGNGYTF TGTGCCAGCAGTTACTCGGGGCTGGGAAGTGGGAATGGCTACACCTTC
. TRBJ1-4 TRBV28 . CASRLQGVNEKLFF TGTGCCAGCAGGCTACAGGGCGTCAATGAAAAACTGTTTTTT